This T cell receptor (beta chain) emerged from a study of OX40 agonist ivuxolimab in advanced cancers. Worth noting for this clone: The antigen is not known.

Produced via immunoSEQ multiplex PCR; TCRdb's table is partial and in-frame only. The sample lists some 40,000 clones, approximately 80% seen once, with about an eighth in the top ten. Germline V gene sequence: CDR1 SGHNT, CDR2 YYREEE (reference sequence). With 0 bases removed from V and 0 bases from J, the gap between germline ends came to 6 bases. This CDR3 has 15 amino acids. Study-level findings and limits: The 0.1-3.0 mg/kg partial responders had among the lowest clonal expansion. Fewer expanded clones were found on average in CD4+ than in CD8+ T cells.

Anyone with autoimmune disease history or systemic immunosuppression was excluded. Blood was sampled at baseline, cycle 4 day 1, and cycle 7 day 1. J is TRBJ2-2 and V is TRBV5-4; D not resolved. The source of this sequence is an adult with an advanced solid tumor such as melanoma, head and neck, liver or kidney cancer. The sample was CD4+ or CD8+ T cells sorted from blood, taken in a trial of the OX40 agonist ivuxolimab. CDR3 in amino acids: CASSLALSNTGELFF. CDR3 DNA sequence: TGTGCCAGCAGCTTGGCCCTCTCGAACACCGGGGAGCTGTTTTTT.